Following are 31 T cell receptor beta chains from one sample sequenced in a study of OX40 agonist ivuxolimab in advanced cancers. The table came from immunoSEQ multiplex PCR; TCRdb's copy has only in-frame clones and leaves some out. Of about 50,000 clones listed, roughly 84% are singletons. Sequenced material: CD4+ or CD8+ T cells sorted from blood, taken in a trial of the OX40 agonist ivuxolimab. Every receptor here comes from an adult with an advanced solid tumor such as melanoma, head and neck, liver or kidney cancer.

This chain uses TRBV2 with TRBJ2-7, with D maybe TRBD1 (5 bases). Germline V CDR1 and CDR2: SNHLY, FYNNEI. This CDR3 comprises 12 residues. V lost 6 bases and J lost 4, with 10 bases in between. CDR3 loop: CASSLTGYEQYF. CDR3 coding DNA: TGTGCCAGCAGCCTTACAGGTTACGAGCAGTACTTC.

This rearrangement joins TRBV19 to TRBJ1-3; no definite D call. V lost 3 bases and J 4 bases, leaving 10 bases between the germline ends. The germline V gene has CDR1 LNHDA and CDR2 SQIVND (reference sequence). There are 14 residues in the CDR3. CDR3 coding DNA: TGTGCCAGTAGTATGTTGGCCGAAGGAAACACCATATATTTT. Its protein is CASSMLAEGNTIYF.

This clone occurred once. The chain carries TRBV5-1 and TRBJ2-7; maybe TRBD2 (7 bases). Germline CDR1 and CDR2: SGHRS and YFSETQ. With 4 bases removed from V and 3 bases from J, the gap between germline ends came to 20 bases. CDR3 length equals 16 residues. CDR3 residues: CASSPRGGKSGYEQYF. In DNA form, the CDR3 reads TGCGCCAGCAGCCCAAGGGGGGGGAAGTCAGGCTACGAGCAGTACTTC.

V usage is TRBV28 and J usage is TRBJ1-4; D possibly corresponds to TRBD1 (6 bases). CDR3 length: 14 residues. Germline V gene data show CDR1 as MDHEN and CDR2 as SYDVKM. Trimming left V 10 bases short and J 1 base short, with 13 bases between. CDR3: CATLGTLTNEKLFF. CDR3 nucleotides: TGTGCCACCCTCGGGACACTAACTAATGAAAAACTGTTTTTT.

V and J are TRBV19 and TRBJ2-1; 8 bases are a match to TRBD2. Trimming removed 3 bases from V and 4 bases from J; junction bases left unmatched: 8. CDR1 and CDR2 from the germline V gene are LNHDA and SQIVND (reference sequence). This CDR3 contains 16 residues. For the CDR3, the DNA is TGTGCCAGTAGTATGATAGCGGGGAACCAATACAATGAGCAGTTCTTC. Encoded protein: CASSMIAGNQYNEQFF.

The V and J genes are TRBV30 and TRBJ2-7, with 7 positions matching TRBD2. J gave up 6 bases and V 3 bases, and 14 bases lay outside the gene matches. The germline gives CDR1 GTSNPN, CDR2 SVGIG (reference sequence). This CDR3 comprises 15 residues. CDR3 residues: CAWRGRVGVQSEQYF. For the CDR3, the DNA is TGTGCCTGGAGGGGGAGGGTAGGGGTCCAGAGCGAGCAGTACTTC.

This clone occurred a few times. This chain joins TRBV5-1 and TRBJ2-3, with TRBD2 identical over 8 bases. Per germline, CDR1 SGHRS and CDR2 YFSETQ. Trimming removed 0 bases from V and 5 bases from J; junction bases left unmatched: 5. CDR3 length: 15 amino acids. CDR3 amino acids: CASSLEGSGVDTQYF. CDR3 bases: TGCGCCAGCAGCTTGGAGGGTAGCGGGGTAGATACGCAGTATTTT.

The chain employs TRBV5-4 and TRBJ2-1, with 7 positions matching TRBD2. Germline CDR1 reads SGHNT; CDR2 reads YYREEE (reference sequence). V lost 0 bases to trimming and J lost 2 bases; unmatched junction nucleotides: 5. The CDR3 spans 16 residues. The CDR3 nucleotides are TGTGCCAGCAGCTTGGCCGGCGGGAGCACCTACAATGAGCAGTTCTTC. Translated, it gives CASSLAGGSTYNEQFF.

The chain recombines TRBV11-2 with TRBJ1-2, with no clear D. The germline gives CDR1 SGHAT, CDR2 FQNNGV. V gave up 4 bases and J gave up 9 bases, with 9 bases separating them. This CDR3 spans 11 amino acids. This CDR3 reads CASSSMDRYTF. The CDR3 DNA follows: TGTGCCAGCAGCTCCATGGACCGCTACACCTTC. Supplemented by reference TRBV11-2 and TRBJ1-2, the full variable domain reads EAGVAQSPRYKIIEKRQSVAFWCNPISGHATLYWYQQILGQGPKLLIQFQNNGVVDDSQLPKDRFSAERLKGVDSTLKIQPAKLEDSAVYLCASSSMDRYTFGSGTRLTVV.

This CDR3 reads CASRTSKDYGYTF. In DNA form, the CDR3 reads TGCGCCAGCAGGACATCCAAGGACTATGGCTACACCTTC. The chain combines TRBV10-2 with TRBJ1-2; D is undetermined. The germline V and J ends were trimmed by 6 bases and 3 bases, with 11 bases remaining between them. Germline V lookup: CDR1 WSHSY, CDR2 SAAADI. This CDR3 comprises 13 residues.

The table lists this clone with a few counts. The chain employs TRBV29-1 and TRBJ2-1; D is possibly TRBD1 (5 bases). This CDR3 has 16 amino acids. V dropped 3 bases and J dropped 6 bases, with 21 bases sitting between them. Germline V gene lookup returns CDR1 SQVTM and CDR2 ANQGSEA. The CDR3 DNA is TGCAGCGTTGACCTACCGACTTCGTACAGGAGCAATGAGCAGTTCTTC. This codes for CSVDLPTSYRSNEQFF.

The V and J genes are TRBV30 and TRBJ1-2; the D gene is possibly TRBD1 (5 bases). The V and J ends lost 0 bases and 8 bases respectively, with 13 bases between them. Germline V gene sequence: CDR1 GTSNPN, CDR2 SVGIG (reference sequence). The CDR3 consists of 13 residues. The CDR3 is CAWSVRDLSGYTF. CDR3 sequence (DNA): TGTGCCTGGAGTGTACGGGACCTCTCCGGCTACACCTTC.

This chain connects TRBV18 to TRBJ2-5, with 7 bases aligning to TRBD2. CDR1 and CDR2 from the germline V gene are KGHSH and LQKENI. The V segment lost 2 bases and the J segment 5 bases; nucleotides outside the gene matches: 5. This CDR3 is 14 amino acids long. The DNA of the CDR3 is TGTGCCAGCTCACCAAAGGCGGGAGCGGAGACCCAGTACTTC. Residues: CASSPKAGAETQYF. The whole variable domain, filled in from reference TRBV18 and TRBJ2-5, reads NAGVMQNPRHLVRRRGQEARLRCSPMKGHSHVYWYRQLPEEGLKFMVYLQKENIIDESGMPKERFSAEFPKEGPSILRIQQVVRGDSAAYFCASSPKAGAETQYFGPGTRLLVL.

This chain joins TRBV7-9 and TRBJ2-4, with D tentatively TRBD1 (5 bases). V lost 1 base and J 9 bases, leaving 10 bases between the germline ends. Germline V lookup: CDR1 SEHNR, CDR2 FQNEAQ (reference sequence). The CDR3 is 13 amino acids. CDR3 amino acids: CASSLVGRGIQYF. The CDR3, as DNA: TGTGCCAGCAGCTTAGTTGGAAGGGGCATTCAGTACTTC.

V and J are TRBV6-1 and TRBJ2-5; no clear D gene. CDR3 length equals 13 residues. V dropped 4 bases and J dropped 5 bases, with 11 bases sitting between them. Germline CDR1 is MNHNS and CDR2 is SASEGT. CDR3 loop: CASSVDLGETQYF. In DNA, the CDR3 is TGTGCCAGCAGTGTAGATTTGGGGGAGACCCAGTACTTC.

The J gene is TRBJ2-7, the V gene TRBV4-1; no firm D call. The CDR3 extends over 13 amino acids. Trimming cost V 4 bases and J 6 bases, with 13 bases left between them. Germline loops: CDR1 MGHRA, CDR2 YSYEKL. CDR3 sequence reads: CASSPTALGEQYF. The CDR3 bases are TGCGCCAGCAGCCCAACGGCTTTGGGCGAGCAGTACTTC.

V is TRBV11-2 and J is TRBJ2-5; 7 nucleotides match TRBD1. The CDR3 spans 17 residues. Germline V gene lookup returns CDR1 SGHAT and CDR2 FQNNGV. V was clipped by 4 bases and J by 2 bases; unmatched bases: 13. DNA for the CDR3: TGTGCCAGCAGCTCTCGGATTGGGGGACAGTCTCAAGAGACCCAGTACTTC. Translated, it gives CASSSRIGGQSQETQYF.

The V gene is TRBV4-1, the J gene TRBJ2-7; D is unresolved. Germline-derived CDR1 and CDR2 are MGHRA and YSYEKL. Deletions cut 2 bases from V and 4 bases from J, with 18 bases between. The CDR3 runs to 16 residues. The DNA for the CDR3 is TGCGCCAGCAGCCAACCCGGCACCCGTTCCGTATACGAGCAGTACTTC. This gives the protein CASSQPGTRSVYEQYF.

The V call is TRBV7-2, the J call TRBJ1-5; D gene uncertain. The V gene's germline CDR1 is SGHTA and CDR2 FQGNSA. The CDR3 totals 15 residues. V was pared by 2 bases and J by 2 bases, with 10 bases between. This chain's CDR3 is CASSLFKGGNQPQHF. The CDR3 DNA reads as TGTGCCAGCAGCTTATTCAAGGGCGGCAATCAGCCCCAGCATTTT.

The chain is built from TRBV28 and TRBJ2-1, with TRBD2 matching over 12 bases. The CDR3 has 15 amino acids. The V and J ends lost 6 bases and 4 bases, in that order; junction bases with no gene match: 4. CDR1 and CDR2 from the germline V gene are MDHEN and SYDVKM. DNA of the CDR3: TGTGCCAGCAGACTGGGACTAGCGGGTTACAATGAGCAGTTCTTC. Residues: CASRLGLAGYNEQFF.

The J gene is TRBJ2-2, the V gene TRBV19; TRBD2 agrees at 7 bases. Trimming removed 6 bases from V and 6 bases from J; junction bases left unmatched: 22. This CDR3 spans 19 amino acids. The germline V gene has CDR1 LNHDA and CDR2 SQIVND (reference sequence). The CDR3 loop is CASRNTQTGRGTFAGELFF. The DNA for the CDR3 is TGTGCCAGTAGGAACACCCAAACGGGGCGGGGGACTTTCGCCGGGGAGCTGTTTTTT.

The chain combines TRBV5-4 with TRBJ2-7; 10 bases are shared with TRBD2. V was clipped by 3 bases and J by 2 bases; unmatched bases: 5. The CDR3 spans 15 residues. Looked up from germline, CDR1 is SGHNT and CDR2 is YYREEE (reference sequence). CDR3 region: CASSSGSGRAYEQYF. The DNA of the CDR3 is TGTGCCAGCAGCTCAGGGAGCGGGAGGGCCTACGAGCAGTACTTC. Variable domain in full (rest from reference TRBV5-4 and TRBJ2-7): ETGVTQSPTHLIKTRGQQVTLRCSSQSGHNTVSWYQQALGQGPQFIFQYYREEENGRGNFPPRFSGLQFPNYSSELNVNALELDDSALYLCASSSGSGRAYEQYFGPGTRLTVT.

This chain links TRBV11-1 with TRBJ1-1; D is undetermined. Germline-derived CDR1 and CDR2 are SGHAT and FQDESV (reference sequence). Trimming shortened V by 1 base and J by 7 bases, and 7 bases separated the two germline ends. The CDR3 sequence is 12 residues long. The CDR3, as DNA: TGTGCCAGCAGCTTAGAGGGCATTGAAGCTTTCTTT. This codes for CASSLEGIEAFF.

This chain links TRBV2 with TRBJ1-2, with 7 positions matching TRBD1. Germline V CDR1 and CDR2: SNHLY, FYNNEI. This CDR3 region has 13 residues. Germline trimming cut 6 bases from V and 7 bases from J; bases unmatched to any gene: 8. The DNA for the CDR3 is TGTGCCAGCAGGACCGGGACAGTGGCTGGCTACACCTTC. Translated, it gives CASRTGTVAGYTF.

The chain recombines TRBV6-5 with TRBJ2-7, with a weak D call TRBD2 (5 bases). V was cut by 6 bases and J by 5 bases, with 20 bases left in between. Germline values: CDR1 MNHEY, CDR2 SVGAGI. This CDR3 is built from 15 residues. The CDR3 nucleotides are TGTGCCAGCAGCCCTAGCTTTGTGGCGTCCCACGAGCAGTACTTC. It codes for CASSPSFVASHEQYF.

This clone showed up just once. The J gene is TRBJ2-1, the V gene TRBV25-1; 8 bases align to TRBD1. Germline assignment: CDR1 MGHDK and CDR2 SYGVNS. CDR3 length equals 16 residues. Trimming removed 3 bases from V and 8 bases from J; junction bases left unmatched: 12. The CDR3 is CASSEWAGGLHYEQFF. Written as DNA, the CDR3 is TGTGCCAGCAGTGAGTGGGCAGGGGGCCTACACTATGAGCAGTTCTTC.

The gene calls are TRBV27 and TRBJ2-1; 10 bases map to TRBD1. The junction had 9 bases not matched to a gene; V was cut back by 4 bases and J by 9 bases. The V gene's germline CDR1 is MNHEY and CDR2 SMNVEV (reference sequence). CDR3 length: 15 residues. Here the CDR3 reads CASSSVGTGDGEQFF. In DNA, the CDR3 is TGTGCCAGCAGTTCAGTCGGGACAGGGGACGGTGAGCAGTTCTTC.

The genes are TRBV7-8 and TRBJ2-7; D gene ambiguous. Trimming cost V 2 bases and J 2 bases, with 10 bases left between them. This CDR3 has 14 amino acids. Germline-derived CDR1 and CDR2 are SGHVS and FQNEAQ. The CDR3 is CASSLSPGAYEQYF. CDR3 nucleotides: TGTGCCAGCAGCTTAAGTCCGGGCGCCTACGAGCAGTACTTC.

This chain links TRBV6-5 with TRBJ2-7; D possibly corresponds to TRBD1 (6 bases). Trimming removed 7 bases from V and 2 bases from J, with 15 bases in between. Per germline, CDR1 MNHEY and CDR2 SVGAGI. This CDR3 region has 14 residues. CDR3 loop: CASTMHAGAYEQYF. The DNA for the CDR3 is TGTGCCAGCACCATGCATGCAGGGGCCTACGAGCAGTACTTC.

On this clone itself: Other DNA sequences in this sample translate to the same CDR3. The chain carries TRBV6-6 and TRBJ2-5, with D uncertain. V lost 0 bases and J lost 4, with 3 bases in between. This CDR3 has 12 amino acids. Germline CDR1 and CDR2: MNHNY and SVGAGI (reference sequence). CDR3 amino acids: CASSYSVETQYF. CDR3 DNA: TGTGCCAGCAGTTACTCTGTAGAGACCCAGTACTTC.

This clone was picked up one time. V usage is TRBV2 and J usage is TRBJ2-1; 8 nucleotides agree with TRBD2. The CDR3 length is 16 residues. The ends lost 0 bases at V and 7 bases at J; junction bases unmatched: 8. Germline V gene sequence: CDR1 SNHLY, CDR2 FYNNEI. The DNA of the CDR3 is TGTGCCAGCAGTGAAGCGCTTGGGACTAGACATAATGAGCAGTTCTTC. It yields the protein CASSEALGTRHNEQFF.